This T cell receptor beta chain was sequenced for a study of Ad26.COV2.S vaccination and SARS-CoV-2 variants (dated by TCRdb to about 2021). Turning to the overall study: Donors in the vaccine arm were drawn from COV1001, a multicentre, randomized, double-blind, placebo-controlled phase I-IIa trial testing Ad26.COV2.S in healthy adults. TCRbeta repertoire sequencing was used to assess the specificity and breadth of SARS-CoV-2-reactive T cell receptors after Ad26.COV2.S vaccination. Ad26.COV2.S was given intramuscularly at 5x10^10 or 1x10^11 viral particles, as a single shot or as two shots 56 days apart. Trial participants were randomized into five groups of five, in which low-dose or high-dose Ad26.COV2.S was given once or twice, or placebo was given on both occasions. A total of roughly 30 samples were included in the TCR-sequenced set, comprising roughly 20 Ad26.COV2.S vaccine recipients, 5 placebo recipients and 8 SARS-CoV-2 convalescent individuals. Throughout the experiments and outcome assessment, investigators stayed blinded to trial group allocation. Results the study describes overall, beyond this receptor: The study was not powered to compare responses between vaccine doses or regimens. After vaccination, spike-specific CD8+ and CD4+ T cell responses were reported to show substantial breadth. Vaccine and placebo recipients had similar non-spike TCR breadth, a finding consistent with the vaccine containing only spike. It was noted by the authors that total T cell responses may have been underestimated by the TCR breadth and depth analyses. Ad26.COV2.S recipients had higher spike-specific TCR breadth than placebo recipients (P = 0.0014).

TCRbeta CDR3 regions were sequenced with the immunoSEQ Assay. After extraction, genomic DNA underwent amplification by bias-controlled multiplex PCR, followed by high-throughput sequencing. Per the source publication's procedure: To quantify the absolute abundance of every unique TCRbeta CDR3 region, sequences were collapsed and filtered. T cell fraction was estimated by normalizing TCRbeta template counts to usable DNA, which was measured by amplifying reference genes present in all nucleated cells. Repertoire TCRs were annotated as SARS-CoV-2-specific by exact matching of V gene, CDR3 amino acid sequence and J gene to a known reactive TCR set. MIRA supplied the reference SARS-CoV-2 TCR set, which was filtered for enrichment in COVID-19-positive ImmuneCODE repertoires so that public or cross-reactive TCRs were removed. Drawing on the MIRA antigens, annotated TCRs were analysed further at the level of specific ORF or position within ORF. Breadth was defined as the number of annotated unique rearrangements divided by the total number of unique productive rearrangements, and depth was defined as the summed frequency of the annotated unique rearrangements. TCR breadth was compared between groups using two-sided Wilcoxon rank-sum tests. Imported from immuneACCESS, the table was reduced by TCRdb to in-frame sequences with V and J called. These copies leave out some clones; in studies compared against another copy, an unresolved V gene accounts for under half, and the cause of the remainder is not known. For V, J and clone size, that table is used; D and trimming come from the DNA. The sample records about 680,000 clones, roughly 90% of which are singletons. About 1.5% of the sample belongs to the ten largest clones.

The treatment or condition label corresponds to: about 20 received Ad26.COV2.S at low or high dose, single or two shots; 5 received placebo; per-sample allocation not given. For vaccine and placebo recipients, repertoires were sequenced using samples collected on day 63 after the first injection. Between 29 July and 7 August 2020, Cohort 1b enrolled about two dozen adults aged 18-55 years at one site in Boston, USA. Ad26.COV2.S was a replication-incompetent adenovirus type 26 vector that expressed a prefusion-stabilized SARS-CoV-2 spike protein derived from the original Wuhan strain. Inclusive of the bounding cysteine and phenylalanine, the CDR3 is 16 residues long. Only CDR3 DNA is held: 48 bases, read in frame from base 1. The germline V gene gives CDR1 as LGHNA and CDR2 as YNFKEQ. V was cut back by 6 bases and J by 0 bases, leaving a gap of 12 bases between them. Notes on this clone: Its antigen has not been determined. The record has no base qualities; no much larger clone is one base away.

This TCR was recovered from a person between 18 and 59 years old who received the Ad26.COV2.S COVID-19 vaccine or a placebo. The sequencing used peripheral blood, collected in a trial of Ad26.COV2.S vaccine versus placebo. The V gene is TRBV4-2 and the J gene is TRBJ1-6; the D gene is not confidently resolved. The CDR3 here reads CASSLKANSYNSPLHF. At the DNA level, the sequence is TGTGCCAGCAGTCTCAAGGCAAACTCCTATAATTCACCCCTCCACTTT.